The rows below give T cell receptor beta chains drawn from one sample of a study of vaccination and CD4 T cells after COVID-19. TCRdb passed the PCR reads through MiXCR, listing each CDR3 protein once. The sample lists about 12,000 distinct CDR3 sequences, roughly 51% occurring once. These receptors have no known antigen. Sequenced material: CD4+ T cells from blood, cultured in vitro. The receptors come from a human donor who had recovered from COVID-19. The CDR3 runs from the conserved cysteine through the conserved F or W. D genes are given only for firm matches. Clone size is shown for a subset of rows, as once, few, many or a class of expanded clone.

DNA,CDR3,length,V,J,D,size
TGCAGTGCTAGAGATCTCCAGGGGCTTGGGGGCTACACCTTC,CSARDLQGLGGYTF,14,TRBV20-1,TRBJ1-2,.,.
TGTGCCAGCAGACGAGGGACTTTGGGGCAGCCCCAGCATTTT,CASRRGTLGQPQHF,14,TRBV28,TRBJ1-5,.,.
TGTGCCAGCAGCCCCAGGACAGGGTCTAGCACAGATACGCAGTATTTT,CASSPRTGSSTDTQYF,16,TRBV11-3,TRBJ2-3,TRBD1,.
TGTGCCAGCAGTTTGAAGGTGAACCATGGCTACACCTTC,CASSLKVNHGYTF,13,TRBV12-3/TRBV12-4,TRBJ1-2,.,once
TGCGCCAGCAGCCGGGGGACAGGGGGCGGCGGCTATGGCTACACCTTC,CASSRGTGGGGYGYTF,16,TRBV4-1,TRBJ1-2,TRBD1,.
TGCAGTGCTAGTGGGGGGCAGCGGAAGTCGAACCGGGAGACCCAGTACTTC,CSASGGQRKSNRETQYF,17,TRBV20-1,TRBJ2-5,.,few
TGTGCCAGCCGCCAGTCCGGGACAGGGGTCGCGGAGCAGTACTTC,CASRQSGTGVAEQYF,15,TRBV12-3/TRBV12-4,TRBJ2-7,TRBD1,.
TGTGCCACCAGCAAAGGGACAGAAGAGCAGTACTTC,CATSKGTEEQYF,12,TRBV15,TRBJ2-7,TRBD1,few
TGTGCCAGCTGGGACAGGGAGGACGAGCAGTACTTC,CASWDREDEQYF,12,TRBV28,TRBJ2-7,TRBD1,.
TGTGCCAGCAGTTGGGGACAGACGAACACCGGGGAGCTGTTTTTT,CASSWGQTNTGELFF,15,TRBV27,TRBJ2-2,TRBD1,few
TGTGCCAGCAGACAACAGGGGGTCAGCAATCAGCCCCAGCATTTT,CASRQQGVSNQPQHF,15,TRBV12-3/TRBV12-4,TRBJ1-5,TRBD1,.
TGTGCCAGCGGACGAGTAGCGGGGGGGAGCACAGATACGCAGTATTTT,CASGRVAGGSTDTQYF,16,TRBV27,TRBJ2-3,TRBD2,few
TGTGCCAGCAGTGGTGGGTCGACAGGGGCGGGGAACACTGAAGCTTTCTTT,CASSGGSTGAGNTEAFF,17,TRBV2,TRBJ1-1,TRBD1,few
TGTGCCAGCAGCCTCGGGGGATACTCAGATACGCAGTATTTT,CASSLGGYSDTQYF,14,TRBV9,TRBJ2-3,.,.
TGTGCCAGCTGGTTACCGGGACTAGCCCACAATGAGCAGTTCTTC,CASWLPGLAHNEQFF,15,TRBV2,TRBJ2-1,TRBD2,.
TGTGCCAGTAGTATGGGTGCGATTCCCTACAATGAGCAGTTCTTC,CASSMGAIPYNEQFF,15,TRBV19,TRBJ2-1,.,.
TGCAGTGCCCAGACGGGGGGATGGTCACCCCCCCACTTT,CSAQTGGWSPPHF,13,TRBV20-1,TRBJ1-6,.,.
TGCAGCGTCCGGATCGGGGAAAAACTGTTTTTT,CSVRIGEKLFF,11,TRBV29-1,TRBJ1-4,.,few
TGCAGTGCTAGCCGGGACAGAGCGAACACCGGGGAGCTGTTTTTT,CSASRDRANTGELFF,15,TRBV20-1,TRBJ2-2,TRBD1,.
TGCGCCAGCAGCCCACTAGCGGGGGGGACAGAGACCCAGTACTTC,CASSPLAGGTETQYF,15,TRBV5-1,TRBJ2-5,TRBD2,.
TGTGCCAGCAGTTATACGACTAGAGAGCCCCACGAGCAGTACTTC,CASSYTTREPHEQYF,15,TRBV28,TRBJ2-7,.,.
TGTGCCAGCAGTTTTGGCGGGGGATTCAACGAGCAGTACTTC,CASSFGGGFNEQYF,14,TRBV28,TRBJ2-7,TRBD2,.
TGTGCCACCAGCAGAGGGGACAGGAGGACTGAAGCTTTCTTT,CATSRGDRRTEAFF,14,TRBV15,TRBJ1-1,TRBD1,few
TGTGCCAGCAGTTTGCAGAACAATCAGCCCCAGCATTTT,CASSLQNNQPQHF,13,TRBV28,TRBJ1-5,.,.
TGTGCCAGCAGCCAGGTGGGACAGGGGATTCTGAACACTGAAGCTTTCTTT,CASSQVGQGILNTEAFF,17,TRBV4-2,TRBJ1-1,TRBD1,.
TGTGCCAGCAGCCCTCGGAACTACGAGGGGGAGCTGTTTTTT,CASSPRNYEGELFF,14,TRBV3-1,TRBJ2-2,.,.
TGTGCCACCAGCAGAGCCCTTAATAATTCACCCCTCCACTTT,CATSRALNNSPLHF,14,TRBV15,TRBJ1-6,.,.
TGTGCCAGCAGCTTCCGGACGGGGGTGGGGAACAATGAGCAGTTCTTC,CASSFRTGVGNNEQFF,16,TRBV7-3,TRBJ2-1,.,.
TGTGCCAGCTCACCTTATCGGGACAGCGGGGGGCCCCAGCATTTT,CASSPYRDSGGPQHF,15,TRBV18,TRBJ1-5,TRBD1,.
TGTGCCAGCAGCTTACCGGGGGAAGGCTCAGATACGCAGTATTTT,CASSLPGEGSDTQYF,15,TRBV7-9,TRBJ2-3,.,once
TGTGCCAGCAGTGCGGCCGGGACAGGGACCGGAAACACCATATATTTT,CASSAAGTGTGNTIYF,16,TRBV2,TRBJ1-3,TRBD1,.
TGTGCCAGTCCTCTTTCGGGCAGCTATGGCTACACCTTC,CASPLSGSYGYTF,13,TRBV19,TRBJ1-2,.,.
TGTGCCAGCAGCTTCCACAGGGATTTCTCCTACGAGCAGTACTTC,CASSFHRDFSYEQYF,15,TRBV11-2,TRBJ2-7,.,.
TGTGCCAGCAGCTTAGATTGGACAGTCAATCAGCCCCAGCATTTT,CASSLDWTVNQPQHF,15,TRBV7-2,TRBJ1-5,.,.
TGCAGTGCCCCCTCCCCAGGCACAGATACGCAGTATTTT,CSAPSPGTDTQYF,13,TRBV20-1,TRBJ2-3,.,.
TGTGCCTGGAGCCGAAAAGTTAACACTGAAGCTTTCTTT,CAWSRKVNTEAFF,13,TRBV30,TRBJ1-1,.,.
TGTGCCAGCAGCTCTAGCGGGGGGCTCCAAGAGACCCAGTACTTC,CASSSSGGLQETQYF,15,TRBV2,TRBJ2-5,TRBD2,.
TGCAGTGCTACCACCGGGACAGGGGGTCAAGAGACCCAGTACTTC,CSATTGTGGQETQYF,15,TRBV20-1,TRBJ2-5,TRBD1,.
TGTGCCAGCAGTGAATTGGGGGGGCTCGGCTATGGCTACACCTTC,CASSELGGLGYGYTF,15,TRBV2,TRBJ1-2,.,few
TGTGCCAGCAGCTTAAGGCTGTCTAGCGGCCATCAAGAGACCCAGTACTTC,CASSLRLSSGHQETQYF,17,TRBV7-2,TRBJ2-5,TRBD2,.
TGTGCCAGCAGCTTTAGGGGTATCACAGATACGCAGTATTTT,CASSFRGITDTQYF,14,TRBV7-2,TRBJ2-3,.,few
TGCAGTGCTAGAATCAGGGGGAAGTCGGATGGCTACACCTTC,CSARIRGKSDGYTF,14,TRBV20-1,TRBJ1-2,TRBD1,few
TGTGCCAGCAGTCGGTGGGGACTTATGAACACTGAAGCTTTCTTT,CASSRWGLMNTEAFF,15,TRBV2,TRBJ1-1,.,.
TGTGCCAGTAGTATAGAGGCGGATAGCAATCAGCCCCAGCATTTT,CASSIEADSNQPQHF,15,TRBV19,TRBJ1-5,.,.
TGTGCCAGCAGCACCTCCGGACTCCCAGGGAACTATGGCTACACCTTC,CASSTSGLPGNYGYTF,16,TRBV28,TRBJ1-2,.,.
TGCAGTGCTAGAGATCCCCTGGAAGGGGGGGAGACGTGGGAGCAGTACTTC,CSARDPLEGGETWEQYF,17,TRBV20-1,TRBJ2-7,.,.
TGCAGTGCTAGGTCAGGGGTTGGAGCTGTGGGCTACACCTTC,CSARSGVGAVGYTF,14,TRBV20-1,TRBJ1-2,.,.
TGTGCCAGCAGCCCCACGACCAGATCACCCCTCCACTTT,CASSPTTRSPLHF,13,TRBV7-2,TRBJ1-6,.,few